Shown below are 18 T cell receptor beta chains from a single sample sequenced in a study of cytomegalovirus exposure and HLA in healthy donors. PCR used 60 Vbeta primers and 13 Jbeta primers. Generated by immunoSEQ multiplex PCR, the TCRdb table keeps only in-frame clones and is missing some. In the table there are 150,000 to 200,000 clones, 80% of which are singletons. Material: PBMCs. These receptors were obtained from a woman aged 35 to 49 in good health and CMV-seronegative.

The chain has TRBV18 and TRBJ1-2; D uncertain. Trimming took 2 bases from V and 3 from J, leaving 7 bases between them. The CDR3 covers 13 residues. Germline loops: CDR1 KGHSH, CDR2 LQKENI. CDR3 nucleotide sequence: TGTGCCAGCTCACCAGAGGCAGACTATGGCTACACCTTC. Translating gives CASSPEADYGYTF.

The chain joins TRBV5-8 to TRBJ1-1; 7 bases fit TRBD1. From germline, CDR1 is SGHTS and CDR2 YDEGEE. The CDR3 has 14 residues. The trim removed 0 bases at V and 4 bases at J, leaving 3 bases unmatched. CDR3 nucleotide sequence: TGTGCCAGCAGCTTGGGACAGGGTCCCACTGAAGCTTTCTTT. Translation: CASSLGQGPTEAFF.

This clone turned up a few times. This rearrangement joins TRBV27 to TRBJ2-2, with 9 bases fitting TRBD2. CDR3 length equals 16 residues. V was clipped by 5 bases and J by 6 bases; unmatched bases: 10. Germline V CDR1 and CDR2: MNHEY, SMNVEV (reference sequence). CDR3 sequence: CASSGGLAGSSGELFF. CDR3 DNA: TGTGCCAGCAGTGGCGGGCTAGCGGGATCTTCCGGGGAGCTGTTTTTT.

The chain combines TRBV9 with TRBJ2-5; the D gene is possibly TRBD2 (7 bases). From germline, CDR1 is SGDLS and CDR2 YYNGEE. There are 16 residues in the CDR3. With 6 bases removed from V and 3 bases from J, the gap between germline ends came to 21 bases. Here the CDR3 DNA reads TGTGCCAGCACCCCAGGGGTAGCGGGTGGGAAAGAGACCCAGTACTTC. It encodes CASTPGVAGGKETQYF.

This chain connects TRBV5-1 to TRBJ2-3, with TRBD2 matching 7 bases. The CDR3 covers 13 residues. The germline V gene encodes CDR1 SGHRS and CDR2 YFSETQ. V lost 7 bases to trimming and J lost 1 base; unmatched junction nucleotides: 3. CDR3 region: CASSAGRTDTQYF. Written as DNA, the CDR3 is TGCGCCAGCTCAGCGGGACGCACAGATACGCAGTATTTT.

The rearrangement joins TRBV6-5 to TRBJ2-2; D uncertain. The CDR3 runs 14 residues. V was trimmed by 6 bases and J by 1 base, leaving 9 bases between them. CDR1 is MNHEY, CDR2 SVGAGI, per germline. This CDR3 reads CASRPDWNTGELFF. CDR3 DNA: TGTGCCAGCAGACCCGACTGGAACACCGGGGAGCTGTTTTTT.

This clone was detected once. This rearrangement joins TRBV5-6 to TRBJ2-7, with 14 nucleotides matching TRBD2. The V segment lost 4 bases and the J segment 3 bases; nucleotides outside the gene matches: 15. CDR3 length: 19 amino acids. CDR1 and CDR2 from the germline V gene are SGHDT and YYEEEE. The DNA for the CDR3 is TGTGCCAGCAGCCCGACCGGGACTAGCGGGAGAAATTTACTCTACGAGCAGTACGTC. It translates to CASSPTGTSGRNLLYEQYV.

The chain recombines TRBV7-2 with TRBJ2-7; 7 bases align to TRBD1. J gave up 3 bases and V 1 base, and 12 bases lay outside the gene matches. Germline V lookup: CDR1 SGHTA, CDR2 FQGNSA. The CDR3 runs 17 residues. The CDR3 DNA follows: TGTGCCAGCAGCTTAGTACCCCCTTCCGGGACAGACTACGAGCAGTACTTC. Its protein is CASSLVPPSGTDYEQYF.

The chain is built from TRBV14 and TRBJ1-6; maybe TRBD1 (6 bases). Germline CDR1 SGHDN, CDR2 FVKESK. CDR3 size: 13 residues. V lost 1 base, J lost 13 bases, and 11 bases lay in between. The CDR3 sequence is CASSQGGQLPLHF. CDR3 DNA: TGTGCCAGCAGCCAAGGAGGACAGTTGCCCCTCCACTTT.

The CDR3 DNA is TGTGCCAGCAGCGTAGCAGGATCACCCCTCCACTTT. It encodes CASSVAGSPLHF. The V gene is TRBV9, the J gene TRBJ1-6; D uncertain. Per germline, CDR1 SGDLS and CDR2 YYNGEE. Trimming left V 0 bases short and J 10 bases short, with 5 bases between. This CDR3 has 12 amino acids.

The gene calls are TRBV6-5 and TRBJ2-3; the D gene is possibly TRBD2 (5 bases). Germline CDR1 MNHEY, CDR2 SVGAGI. The CDR3 contains 15 residues. V lost 7 bases to trimming and J lost 3 bases, with 17 bases between them. CDR3 amino acids: CASKKSLGLTDTQYF. The DNA for the CDR3 is TGTGCCAGCAAAAAGTCCCTTGGACTGACAGATACGCAGTATTTT.

The chain has TRBV7-2 and TRBJ1-4; D gene unclear. The CDR3 loop spans 16 amino acids. Germline assignment: CDR1 SGHTA and CDR2 FQGNSA. The germline V and J ends were trimmed by 1 base and 6 bases, with 15 bases remaining between them. CDR3 loop: CASSLGRRPIDEKLFF. The CDR3 nucleotides read TGTGCCAGCAGCTTAGGGCGGAGGCCTATCGATGAAAAACTGTTTTTT.

The V call is TRBV9, the J call TRBJ1-5, with D maybe TRBD1 (5 bases). Germline V gene sequence: CDR1 SGDLS, CDR2 YYNGEE. The CDR3 is 16 amino acids. V was clipped by 0 bases and J by 3 bases, with 13 bases between them. CDR3 nucleotide sequence: TGTGCCAGCAGCGTAGGTTCGGGGGTGAACAATCAGCCCCAGCATTTT. This encodes CASSVGSGVNNQPQHF.

V gene TRBV30 combines with J gene TRBJ2-1, with 9 bases lining up with TRBD2. The CDR3 consists of 14 residues. Losses at the gene ends were 2 bases for V and 7 bases for J; bases not matched to a gene: 6. CDR1 is GTSNPN and CDR2 is SVGIG in the germline V gene (reference sequence). CDR3 amino acids: CAWSPGLAFNEQFF. In DNA form, the CDR3 reads TGTGCCTGGAGTCCAGGACTAGCGTTTAATGAGCAGTTCTTC.

The chain recombines TRBV7-2 with TRBJ1-2, with D perhaps TRBD1 (5 bases). The germline gives CDR1 SGHTA, CDR2 FQGNSA. Trimming stripped 0 bases from V and 2 bases from J, with 10 bases between. This CDR3 contains 15 residues. The CDR3 coding sequence is TGTGCCAGCAGCTTAGCGCCACAGGCGAACTATGGCTACACCTTC. Amino acids: CASSLAPQANYGYTF.

The chain recombines TRBV19 with TRBJ2-1, with TRBD2 matching over 9 bases. There are 13 residues in the CDR3. V was pared by 7 bases and J by 9 bases, with 7 bases of the junction left unmatched. Germline CDR1 LNHDA, CDR2 SQIVND (reference sequence). CDR3 DNA sequence: TGTGCCAGTACTCCCGGGACTAGCAGTGAGCAGTTCTTC. Residues: CASTPGTSSEQFF. Variable domain in full (rest from reference TRBV19 and TRBJ2-1): DGGITQSPKYLFRKEGQNVTLSCEQNLNHDAMYWYRQDPGQGLRLIYYSQIVNDFQKGDIAEGYSVSREKKESFPLTVTSAQKNPTAFYLCASTPGTSSEQFFGPGTRLTVL.

The V call is TRBV29-1, the J call TRBJ1-1; the D is unclear. This CDR3 comprises 11 residues. Germline lookup yields CDR1 SQVTM and CDR2 ANQGSEA. The V and J ends lost 8 bases and 6 bases respectively, with 13 bases between them. Here the CDR3 DNA reads TGCAGCATCGTAGCGGGGTCTGAAGCTTTCTTT. Protein: CSIVAGSEAFF.

J is TRBJ1-2 and V is TRBV10-3; 9 bases line up with TRBD1. The CDR3 consists of 13 residues. V trimming: 7 bases; J trimming: 6 bases; junction bases outside the gene matches: 6. Germline CDR1 reads ENHRY; CDR2 reads SYGVKD. DNA for the CDR3: TGTGCCATCAACATCGACAGGGGGGATGGCTACACCTTC. Translating gives CAINIDRGDGYTF.